This TCR beta chain was sequenced for a study of cytomegalovirus exposure and HLA in healthy donors. The wider study: Unique TCRs from HLA-typed donors, 75 million to 100 million of them, were held in an early data release.

Study conclusions and caveats: Earlier analysis yielded a pattern in which most TCR beta V segments were productive about 90% or about 30% of the time. A few chains tied to CMV proved CMV antigen-specific in vitro.

V was pared by 3 bases and J by 3 bases, with 9 bases between. The CDR3 extends over 14 amino acids. Germline-derived CDR1 and CDR2 are LNHNV and YYDKDF (reference sequence). Primers: 60 Vbeta forward and 13 Jbeta reverse. Assay used: immunoSEQ multiplex PCR; TCRdb lists only in-frame clones, some missing. The sample records some 140,000 clones, 82% being singletons. Comments on this clone: What it binds is unknown.

The receptor's source is a woman aged 45-65 years in good health and CMV-seropositive. The sequenced sample was PBMCs. This rearrangement joins TRBV15 to TRBJ2-1; D may be TRBD1 (5 bases). The CDR3 DNA is TGTGCCACCAGCAGGACAGCAGACTACAATGAGCAGTTCTTC. It is translated as CATSRTADYNEQFF.